These T cell receptor beta chains were read from a single sample in a study of PD-1 blockade in classical Hodgkin lymphoma. The table came from immunoSEQ multiplex PCR; TCRdb's copy has only in-frame clones and leaves some out. Of about 90,000 clones in the sample, approximately 86% were seen once. The sequences come from peripheral blood mononuclear cells (PBMCs), collected before the fourth cycle of nivolumab. The receptors come from a human donor with classical Hodgkin lymphoma. The CDR3 runs from the conserved cysteine through the conserved F or W. A D gene is named only where the DNA matches it firmly. Not every row has a clone size; where given, it reads once, few, many or a size class.

d_call: -; clone_size: -; v_call: TRBV19; j_call: TRBJ2-5; cdr3_nt: TGTGCCAGTAGTATGAGCACCCAAGAGACCCAGTACTTC; cdr3_aa: CASSMSTQETQYF
d_call: TRBD1; clone_size: few; v_call: TRBV18; j_call: TRBJ1-2; cdr3_nt: TGTGCCAGCTCACCATACCGGGACAGGGGCGGCTACACCTTC; cdr3_aa: CASSPYRDRGGYTF
d_call: -; clone_size: -; v_call: TRBV19; j_call: TRBJ1-4; cdr3_nt: TGTGCCAGTAGTATGGCGGGGCTGGAAAAACTGTTTTTT; cdr3_aa: CASSMAGLEKLFF
d_call: -; clone_size: -; v_call: TRBV4-1; j_call: TRBJ1-4; cdr3_nt: TGCGCCAGCAGCCAAGAGGTCGGGCGGCCTAAACTGTTTTTT; cdr3_aa: CASSQEVGRPKLFF
d_call: TRBD1; clone_size: -; v_call: TRBV7-2; j_call: TRBJ2-7; cdr3_nt: TGTGCCAGCAGCTCCACCGGGACAGCGCATTACGAGCAGTACTTC; cdr3_aa: CASSSTGTAHYEQYF
d_call: TRBD1; clone_size: -; v_call: TRBV28; j_call: TRBJ2-5; cdr3_nt: TGTGCCAGCAGTTTTGGGGGCAGGGGGCTGTTAGCGGAGACCCAGTACTTC; cdr3_aa: CASSFGGRGLLAETQYF
d_call: TRBD2; clone_size: -; v_call: TRBV5-4; j_call: TRBJ2-2; cdr3_nt: TGTGCCAGCAGCTCCGGGACTAGTTGGGACGGGGAGCTGTTTTTT; cdr3_aa: CASSSGTSWDGELFF
d_call: TRBD2; clone_size: few; v_call: TRBV9; j_call: TRBJ2-7; cdr3_nt: TGTGCCAGCAGCGCCCGCGGCGGGAGGGGATACGAGCAGTACTTC; cdr3_aa: CASSARGGRGYEQYF
d_call: -; clone_size: -; v_call: TRBV29-1; j_call: TRBJ1-5; cdr3_nt: TGCAGCGATTACGGGGAGGGCAGCAATCAGCCCCAGCATTTT; cdr3_aa: CSDYGEGSNQPQHF
d_call: -; clone_size: -; v_call: TRBV11-2; j_call: TRBJ2-2; cdr3_nt: TGTGCCAGCAGCTTCGGAGTAAGGGTGGCTGGAGCCGGGGAGCTGTTTTTT; cdr3_aa: CASSFGVRVAGAGELFF
d_call: -; clone_size: once; v_call: TRBV7-6; j_call: TRBJ2-1; cdr3_nt: TGTGCCAGCAGCTTAGCGCGGCAGAACAATGAGCAGTTCTTC; cdr3_aa: CASSLARQNNEQFF
d_call: -; clone_size: -; v_call: TRBV6-6; j_call: TRBJ1-2; cdr3_nt: TGTGCCAGCAGTCAAATCGACGGTGTGTTGGGTCACACCTTC; cdr3_aa: CASSQIDGVLGHTF
d_call: TRBD2; clone_size: -; v_call: TRBV28; j_call: TRBJ2-7; cdr3_nt: TGTGCCAGCAGATCCCCGGGACTAGCACGTTGGAACGAGCAGTACTTC; cdr3_aa: CASRSPGLARWNEQYF
d_call: -; clone_size: -; v_call: TRBV5-1; j_call: TRBJ2-7; cdr3_nt: TGCGCCAGCAGCCCCCGTCCGGAGAGCGAGCAGTACTTC; cdr3_aa: CASSPRPESEQYF
d_call: TRBD2; clone_size: once; v_call: TRBV30; j_call: TRBJ2-3; cdr3_nt: TGTGCCTGGAACGTACTAGCGACAGATACGCAGTATTTT; cdr3_aa: CAWNVLATDTQYF
d_call: -; clone_size: -; v_call: TRBV7-2; j_call: TRBJ2-1; cdr3_nt: TGTGCCAGCAGCATCAATGAGCAGTTCTTC; cdr3_aa: CASSINEQFF
d_call: TRBD2; clone_size: -; v_call: TRBV7-2; j_call: TRBJ2-3; cdr3_nt: TGTGCCAGCAGCTGGCGGCGGGAGCACGCAGATACGCAGTATTTT; cdr3_aa: CASSWRREHADTQYF
d_call: TRBD1; clone_size: -; v_call: TRBV5-1; j_call: TRBJ1-4; cdr3_nt: TGCGCCAGCAGCTTACAGGGGACTAATGAAAAACTGTTTTTT; cdr3_aa: CASSLQGTNEKLFF
d_call: -; clone_size: -; v_call: TRBV29-1; j_call: TRBJ1-5; cdr3_nt: TGCAGCGTTGAGACAGGACTAAATCAGCCCCAGCATTTT; cdr3_aa: CSVETGLNQPQHF
d_call: -; clone_size: -; v_call: TRBV5-1; j_call: TRBJ2-3; cdr3_nt: TGCGCCAGCAGCCCGGCCTTTCTAGGAACAGATACGCAGTATTTT; cdr3_aa: CASSPAFLGTDTQYF
d_call: -; clone_size: -; v_call: TRBV9; j_call: TRBJ1-3; cdr3_nt: TGTGCCAGCAGCGTGAGCGGCCGGGACACCGGCGGAAACACCATATATTTT; cdr3_aa: CASSVSGRDTGGNTIYF
d_call: TRBD1; clone_size: -; v_call: TRBV5-1; j_call: TRBJ2-4; cdr3_nt: TGCGCCAGCAGCTTGGAGGCAGGGGGCTCAAAAAACATTCAGTACTTC; cdr3_aa: CASSLEAGGSKNIQYF
d_call: -; clone_size: -; v_call: TRBV6-5; j_call: TRBJ2-7; cdr3_nt: TGTGCCAGCAGTTACTCGATCGGTGGATCCGAGCAGTACTTC; cdr3_aa: CASSYSIGGSEQYF
d_call: -; clone_size: -; v_call: TRBV6-6; j_call: TRBJ2-7; cdr3_nt: TGTGCCAGCAGTTACTCTGTGGGTATTTACTACGAGCAGTACTTC; cdr3_aa: CASSYSVGIYYEQYF
d_call: -; clone_size: medium-sized; v_call: TRBV4-2; j_call: TRBJ2-7; cdr3_nt: TGTGCCAGCAGCCCTCTCGGGGAAACCTACGAGCAGTACTTC; cdr3_aa: CASSPLGETYEQYF
d_call: TRBD2; clone_size: -; v_call: TRBV7-9; j_call: TRBJ2-5; cdr3_nt: TGTGCCAGCAGCTTTTTTGGACTAGTTGGGGGGTACCAAGAGACCCAGTACTTC; cdr3_aa: CASSFFGLVGGYQETQYF
d_call: TRBD1; clone_size: -; v_call: TRBV5-1; j_call: TRBJ1-1; cdr3_nt: TGCGCCAGCAGCCACAAATCGACAGGGGGGAACACTGAAGCTTTCTTT; cdr3_aa: CASSHKSTGGNTEAFF
d_call: -; clone_size: -; v_call: TRBV27; j_call: TRBJ2-5; cdr3_nt: TGTGCCAGCAGTTTATCGTACCAAGAGACCCAGTACTTC; cdr3_aa: CASSLSYQETQYF
d_call: -; clone_size: -; v_call: TRBV29-1; j_call: TRBJ2-3; cdr3_nt: TGCAGCGTTGATCTAGGTAGCTCAACAAAGGATACGCAGTATTTT; cdr3_aa: CSVDLGSSTKDTQYF
d_call: -; clone_size: -; v_call: TRBV19; j_call: TRBJ2-3; cdr3_nt: TGTGCCAGTAGGCCCGCTAGCACAGATACGCAGTATTTT; cdr3_aa: CASRPASTDTQYF
d_call: -; clone_size: -; v_call: TRBV5-1; j_call: TRBJ2-5; cdr3_nt: TGCGCCAGCAGCGAGGTCCCCGAAGAGACCCAGTACTTC; cdr3_aa: CASSEVPEETQYF
d_call: -; clone_size: -; v_call: TRBV19; j_call: TRBJ2-1; cdr3_nt: TGTGCCAGTAACTACCGGGACAATGAGCAGTTCTTC; cdr3_aa: CASNYRDNEQFF
d_call: -; clone_size: -; v_call: TRBV15; j_call: TRBJ2-3; cdr3_nt: TGTGCCACCAGCAGAGATCTGGTCGCAGATACGCAGTATTTT; cdr3_aa: CATSRDLVADTQYF
d_call: TRBD1; clone_size: -; v_call: TRBV11-2; j_call: TRBJ1-1; cdr3_nt: TGTGCCAGCAGCCAGACCGGGACAGTTAACACTGAAGCTTTCTTT; cdr3_aa: CASSQTGTVNTEAFF
d_call: -; clone_size: -; v_call: TRBV30; j_call: TRBJ1-1; cdr3_nt: TGTGCCTGGACCGTTGGGGGCGGGGGCACTGAAGCTTTCTTT; cdr3_aa: CAWTVGGGGTEAFF
d_call: -; clone_size: -; v_call: TRBV28; j_call: TRBJ2-7; cdr3_nt: TGTGCCAGCAGTTTCGGGTACTACGAGCAGTACTTC; cdr3_aa: CASSFGYYEQYF
d_call: -; clone_size: -; v_call: TRBV5-1; j_call: TRBJ1-1; cdr3_nt: TGCGCCAGCAGCCCGCCGGGACAACTGAACACTGAAGCTTTCTTT; cdr3_aa: CASSPPGQLNTEAFF
d_call: -; clone_size: -; v_call: TRBV27; j_call: TRBJ1-2; cdr3_nt: TGTGCCAGCAGTTTCATAGGGAACTATGGCTACACCTTC; cdr3_aa: CASSFIGNYGYTF
d_call: TRBD2; clone_size: -; v_call: TRBV7-8; j_call: TRBJ2-7; cdr3_nt: TGTGCCAGCAGCTTAGGACTAGCGGGGGCATCCTACGAGCAGTACTTC; cdr3_aa: CASSLGLAGASYEQYF
d_call: -; clone_size: -; v_call: TRBV6-6; j_call: TRBJ1-1; cdr3_nt: TGTGCCAGCAGTTACGACGCGGAGAGCACTGAAGCTTTCTTT; cdr3_aa: CASSYDAESTEAFF
d_call: TRBD2; clone_size: once; v_call: TRBV19; j_call: TRBJ2-3; cdr3_nt: TGTGCCAGTAGTGCCCCGGGACTAGCGGGCCATGGGGCCACAGATACGCAGTATTTT; cdr3_aa: CASSAPGLAGHGATDTQYF
d_call: TRBD2; clone_size: -; v_call: TRBV10-3; j_call: TRBJ2-2; cdr3_nt: TGTGCCATCAGTGAAGGACTAGCGGGAGGGAGGGCGAGGCCCGGGGAGCTGTTTTTT; cdr3_aa: CAISEGLAGGRARPGELFF
d_call: TRBD1; clone_size: -; v_call: TRBV5-4; j_call: TRBJ1-1; cdr3_nt: TGTGCCAGCAGCCCCTTGACAGGGATGGGGAACACTGAAGCTTTCTTT; cdr3_aa: CASSPLTGMGNTEAFF
d_call: TRBD1; clone_size: -; v_call: TRBV25-1; j_call: TRBJ1-2; cdr3_nt: TGTGCCAGTACAGGGGGCGTATATGGCTACACCTTC; cdr3_aa: CASTGGVYGYTF
d_call: TRBD1; clone_size: -; v_call: TRBV18; j_call: TRBJ2-7; cdr3_nt: TGTGCCAGCTCAGCGACCGGGACAGGGGGTCAAGAGCAGTACTTC; cdr3_aa: CASSATGTGGQEQYF
d_call: -; clone_size: -; v_call: TRBV5-1; j_call: TRBJ2-5; cdr3_nt: TGCGCCAGCAGCTTTGGAGGGTTTGGGGGGACCCAGTACTTC; cdr3_aa: CASSFGGFGGTQYF
d_call: -; clone_size: -; v_call: TRBV5-4; j_call: TRBJ2-1; cdr3_nt: TGTGCCAGCAGCTTGTCGGCTAGTGGTGTCAATGAGCAGTTCTTC; cdr3_aa: CASSLSASGVNEQFF
d_call: -; clone_size: -; v_call: TRBV7-3; j_call: TRBJ2-2; cdr3_nt: TGTGCCAGCAGCTTAACGATGGGACAAGCGGGAATGAACACCGGGGAGCTGTTTTTT; cdr3_aa: CASSLTMGQAGMNTGELFF
d_call: -; clone_size: -; v_call: TRBV19; j_call: TRBJ2-2; cdr3_nt: TGTGCCAGTAGACCTGGGGCCGGGGAGCTGTTTTTT; cdr3_aa: CASRPGAGELFF
d_call: TRBD1; clone_size: -; v_call: TRBV19; j_call: TRBJ1-2; cdr3_nt: TGTGCCAGTAGGGGGATGACAGGGACGGGCTATGGCTACACCTTC; cdr3_aa: CASRGMTGTGYGYTF
d_call: -; clone_size: -; v_call: TRBV9; j_call: TRBJ2-2; cdr3_nt: TGTGCCAGCAGCGGGCATAGAGGTGTCGGCACCGGGGAGCTGTTTTTT; cdr3_aa: CASSGHRGVGTGELFF
d_call: TRBD2; clone_size: -; v_call: TRBV27; j_call: TRBJ2-7; cdr3_nt: TGTGCCAGCCGACCCAGGGGACTAGCGGGCCGGTACGAGCAGTACTTC; cdr3_aa: CASRPRGLAGRYEQYF
d_call: -; clone_size: few; v_call: TRBV6-5; j_call: TRBJ2-2; cdr3_nt: TGTGCCAGCAATCCGGGATACACCGGGGAGCTGTTTTTT; cdr3_aa: CASNPGYTGELFF
d_call: -; clone_size: once; v_call: TRBV27; j_call: TRBJ1-5; cdr3_nt: TGTGCCAGCAGTTTAGACGCGGGGGGCAGGAATCAGCCCCAGCATTTT; cdr3_aa: CASSLDAGGRNQPQHF
d_call: -; clone_size: -; v_call: TRBV10-3; j_call: TRBJ2-5; cdr3_nt: TGTGCCATCAGCCGGGGACACGGCACGGAGACCCAGTACTTC; cdr3_aa: CAISRGHGTETQYF
d_call: -; clone_size: -; v_call: TRBV19; j_call: TRBJ2-5; cdr3_nt: TGTGCCAGTAGTATAGATTGGGAGAGGGAGACCCAGTACTTC; cdr3_aa: CASSIDWERETQYF
d_call: -; clone_size: -; v_call: TRBV5-4; j_call: TRBJ2-5; cdr3_nt: TGTGCCAGCAGCCCACTCCCAGAGGGGGGGGAGACCCAGTACTTC; cdr3_aa: CASSPLPEGGETQYF
d_call: TRBD1; clone_size: -; v_call: TRBV10-3; j_call: TRBJ1-1; cdr3_nt: TGTGCCATCAGCCCGGGACAGTATGAAGCTTTCTTT; cdr3_aa: CAISPGQYEAFF
d_call: -; clone_size: -; v_call: TRBV2; j_call: TRBJ1-4; cdr3_nt: TGTGCCAGCACAGGGCTAACTAATGAAAAACTGTTTTTT; cdr3_aa: CASTGLTNEKLFF
d_call: TRBD2; clone_size: -; v_call: TRBV30; j_call: TRBJ2-1; cdr3_nt: TGTGCCTGGAGTGCCGGGACTAGTAAGTTCTTC; cdr3_aa: CAWSAGTSKFF